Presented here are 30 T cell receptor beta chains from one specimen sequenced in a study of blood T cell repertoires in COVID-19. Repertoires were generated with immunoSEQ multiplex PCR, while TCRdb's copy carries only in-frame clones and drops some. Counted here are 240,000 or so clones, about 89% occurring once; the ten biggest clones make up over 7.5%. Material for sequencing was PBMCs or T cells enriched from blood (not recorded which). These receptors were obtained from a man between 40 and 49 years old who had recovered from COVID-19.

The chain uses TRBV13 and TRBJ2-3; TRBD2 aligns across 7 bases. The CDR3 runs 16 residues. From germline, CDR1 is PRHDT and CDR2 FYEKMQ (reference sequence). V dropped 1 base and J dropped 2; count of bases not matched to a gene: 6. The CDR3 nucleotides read TGTGCCAGCAGCTTAGCACTAGCGCTCACCACAGATACGCAGTATTTT. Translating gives CASSLALALTTDTQYF.

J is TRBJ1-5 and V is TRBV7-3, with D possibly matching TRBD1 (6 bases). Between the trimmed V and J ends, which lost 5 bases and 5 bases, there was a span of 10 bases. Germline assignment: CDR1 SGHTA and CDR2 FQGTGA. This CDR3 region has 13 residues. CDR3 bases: TGTGCCAGCAGCGCCTGGACAGATCAGCCCCAGCATTTT. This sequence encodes CASSAWTDQPQHF.

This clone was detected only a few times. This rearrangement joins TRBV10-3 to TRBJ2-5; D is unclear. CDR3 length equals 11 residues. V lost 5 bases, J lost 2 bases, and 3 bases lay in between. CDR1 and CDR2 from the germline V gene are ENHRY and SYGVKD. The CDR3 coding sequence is TGTGCCATCAGTCAACAAGAGACCCAGTACTTC. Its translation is CAISQQETQYF.

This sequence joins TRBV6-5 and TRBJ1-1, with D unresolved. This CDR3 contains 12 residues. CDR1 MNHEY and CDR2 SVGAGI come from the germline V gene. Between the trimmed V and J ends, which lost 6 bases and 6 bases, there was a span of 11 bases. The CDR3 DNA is TGTGCCAGCAGAAGACTCCTATCTGAAGCTTTCTTT. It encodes CASRRLLSEAFF.

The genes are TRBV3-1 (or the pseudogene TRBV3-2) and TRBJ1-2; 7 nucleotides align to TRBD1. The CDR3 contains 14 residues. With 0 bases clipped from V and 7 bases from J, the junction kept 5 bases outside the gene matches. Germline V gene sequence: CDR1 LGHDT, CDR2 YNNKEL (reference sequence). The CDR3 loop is CASSQDPTGRGYTF. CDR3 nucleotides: TGTGCCAGCAGCCAAGATCCGACAGGGCGTGGCTACACCTTC.

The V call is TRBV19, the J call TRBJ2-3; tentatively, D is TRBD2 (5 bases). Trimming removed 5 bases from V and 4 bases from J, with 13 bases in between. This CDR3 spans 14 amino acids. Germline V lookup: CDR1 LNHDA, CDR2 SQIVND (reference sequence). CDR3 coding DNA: TGTGCCAGTAGTGTCCGGGGATCGGCAGATACGCAGTATTTT. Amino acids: CASSVRGSADTQYF. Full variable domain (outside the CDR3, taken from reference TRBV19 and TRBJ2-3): DGGITQSPKYLFRKEGQNVTLSCEQNLNHDAMYWYRQDPGQGLRLIYYSQIVNDFQKGDIAEGYSVSREKKESFPLTVTSAQKNPTAFYLCASSVRGSADTQYFGPGTRLTVL.

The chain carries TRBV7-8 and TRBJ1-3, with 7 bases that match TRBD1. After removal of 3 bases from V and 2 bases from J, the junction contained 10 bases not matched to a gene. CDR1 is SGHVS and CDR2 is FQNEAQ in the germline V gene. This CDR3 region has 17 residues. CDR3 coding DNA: TGTGCCAGCAGCTTTAGTAGCCCAGGGGGAACTGGAAACACCATATATTTT. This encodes CASSFSSPGGTGNTIYF. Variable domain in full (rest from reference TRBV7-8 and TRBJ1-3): GAGVSQSPRYKVAKRGQDVALRCDPISGHVSLFWYQQALGQGPEFLTYFQNEAQLDKSGLPSDRFFAERPEGSVSTLKIQRTQQEDSAVYLCASSFSSPGGTGNTIYFGEGSWLTVV.

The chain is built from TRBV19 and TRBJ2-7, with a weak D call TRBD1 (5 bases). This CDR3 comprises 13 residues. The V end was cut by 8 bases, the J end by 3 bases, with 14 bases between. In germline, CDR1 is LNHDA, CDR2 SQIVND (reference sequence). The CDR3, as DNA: TGTGCCAGTGCCCCAGGGTTAGGCTACGAGCAGTACTTC. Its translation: CASAPGLGYEQYF.

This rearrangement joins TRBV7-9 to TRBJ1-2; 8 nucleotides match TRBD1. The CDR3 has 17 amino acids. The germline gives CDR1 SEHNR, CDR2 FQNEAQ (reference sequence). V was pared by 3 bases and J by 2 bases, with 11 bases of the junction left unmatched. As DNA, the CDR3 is TGTGCCAGCAGCTTTTTGTACCGGGACAGGCGAAACTATGGCTACACCTTC. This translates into CASSFLYRDRRNYGYTF.

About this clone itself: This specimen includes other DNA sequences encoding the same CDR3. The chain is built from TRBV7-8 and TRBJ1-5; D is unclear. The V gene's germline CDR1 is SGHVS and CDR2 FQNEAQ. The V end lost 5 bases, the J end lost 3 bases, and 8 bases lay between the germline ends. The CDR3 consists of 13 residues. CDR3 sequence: CASSLVVNQPQHF. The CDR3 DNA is TGTGCCAGCAGCCTAGTAGTCAATCAGCCCCAGCATTTT.

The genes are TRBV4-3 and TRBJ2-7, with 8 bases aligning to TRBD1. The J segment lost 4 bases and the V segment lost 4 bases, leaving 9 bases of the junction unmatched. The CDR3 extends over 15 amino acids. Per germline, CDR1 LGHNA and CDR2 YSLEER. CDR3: CASSPTGGTLYEQYF. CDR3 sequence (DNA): TGCGCCAGCAGCCCAACAGGGGGGACTTTGTACGAGCAGTACTTC.

This CDR3 reads CASSQSGQGAPQYF. The CDR3 region has the DNA TGTGCCAGCTCACAGAGTGGACAGGGGGCGCCGCAGTATTTT. This chain joins TRBV18 and TRBJ2-3; 11 nucleotides align to TRBD1. CDR1 is KGHSH and CDR2 is LQKENI in the germline V gene. With 4 bases clipped from V and 10 bases from J, the junction kept 7 bases outside the gene matches. This CDR3 is 14 amino acids long.

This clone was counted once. CDR3 DNA: TGTGCCAGCCCTGGGAGGGGGGGCTACACCTTC. Amino acid sequence: CASPGRGGYTF. The V gene is TRBV6-4, the J gene TRBJ1-2; D is perhaps TRBD1 (6 bases). Per the germline V gene, CDR1 is MRHNA and CDR2 is SNTAGT. The V and J ends lost 8 bases and 8 bases respectively, with 12 bases between them. This CDR3 is 11 amino acids long.

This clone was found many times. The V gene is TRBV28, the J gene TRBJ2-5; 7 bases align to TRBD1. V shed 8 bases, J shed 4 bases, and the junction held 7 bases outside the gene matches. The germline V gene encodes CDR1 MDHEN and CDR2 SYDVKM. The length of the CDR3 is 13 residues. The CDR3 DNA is TGTGCCAGCGGTGGGGACAGACGAGAGACCCAGTACTTC. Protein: CASGGDRRETQYF. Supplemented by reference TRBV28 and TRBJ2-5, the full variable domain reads DVKVTQSSRYLVKRTGEKVFLECVQDMDHENMFWYRQDPGLGLRLIYFSYDVKMKEKGDIPEGYSVSREKKERFSLILESASTNQTSMYLCASGGDRRETQYFGPGTRLLVL.

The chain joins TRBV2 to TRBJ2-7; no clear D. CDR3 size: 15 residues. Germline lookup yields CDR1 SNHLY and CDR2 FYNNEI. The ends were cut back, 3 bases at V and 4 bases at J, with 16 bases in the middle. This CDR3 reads CASSEANQRGYEQYF. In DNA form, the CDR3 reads TGTGCCAGCAGTGAGGCAAACCAAAGAGGATACGAGCAGTACTTC.

As DNA, the CDR3 is TGTGCCAGCAGCTTAGAGCGGCAGTCAACGGGGTACTATGGCTACACCTTC. This translates into CASSLERQSTGYYGYTF. The gene calls are TRBV7-9 and TRBJ1-2; no definite D call. This CDR3 region has 17 residues. Between the trimmed V and J ends, which lost 1 base and 3 bases, there was a span of 18 bases. Germline V lookup: CDR1 SEHNR, CDR2 FQNEAQ (reference sequence).

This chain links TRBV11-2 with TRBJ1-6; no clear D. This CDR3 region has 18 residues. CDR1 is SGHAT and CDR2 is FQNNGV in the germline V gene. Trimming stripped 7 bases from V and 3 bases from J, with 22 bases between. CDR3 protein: CASTPLWAAGIYNSPLHF. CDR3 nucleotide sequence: TGTGCCAGCACCCCTTTATGGGCCGCCGGGATCTATAATTCACCCCTCCACTTT.

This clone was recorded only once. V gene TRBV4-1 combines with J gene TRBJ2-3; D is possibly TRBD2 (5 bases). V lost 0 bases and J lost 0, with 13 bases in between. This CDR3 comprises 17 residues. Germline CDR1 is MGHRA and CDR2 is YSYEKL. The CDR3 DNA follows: TGCGCCAGCAGCCAAGAAGGCACAAGGACTAGCACAGATACGCAGTATTTT. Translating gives CASSQEGTRTSTDTQYF.

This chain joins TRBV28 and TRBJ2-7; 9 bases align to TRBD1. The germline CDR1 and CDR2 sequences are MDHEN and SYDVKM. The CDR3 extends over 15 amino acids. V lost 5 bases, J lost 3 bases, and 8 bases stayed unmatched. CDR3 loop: CASSVPGQGIYEQYF. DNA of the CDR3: TGTGCCAGCAGTGTCCCGGGACAGGGAATCTACGAGCAGTACTTC.

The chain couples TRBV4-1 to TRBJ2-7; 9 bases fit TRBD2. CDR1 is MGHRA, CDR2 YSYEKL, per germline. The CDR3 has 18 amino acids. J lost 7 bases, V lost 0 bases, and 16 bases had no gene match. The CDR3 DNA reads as TGCGCCAGCAGCCAAGACCCACGGGCGGGAGGGCTGTCGGGAGAGCAGTACTTC. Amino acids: CASSQDPRAGGLSGEQYF.

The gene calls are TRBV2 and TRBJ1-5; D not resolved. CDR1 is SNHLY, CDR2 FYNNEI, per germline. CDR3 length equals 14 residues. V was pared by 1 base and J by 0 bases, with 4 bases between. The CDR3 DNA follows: TGTGCCAGCAGTGAAGGGAGTAGCAATCAGCCCCAGCATTTT. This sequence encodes CASSEGSSNQPQHF.

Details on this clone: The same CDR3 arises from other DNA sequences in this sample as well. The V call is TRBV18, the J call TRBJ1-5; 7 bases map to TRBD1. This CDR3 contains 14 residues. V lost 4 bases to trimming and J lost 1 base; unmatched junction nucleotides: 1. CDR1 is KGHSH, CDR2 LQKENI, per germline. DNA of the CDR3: TGTGCCAGCTCACAACAGGGGAGCAATCAGCCCCAGCATTTT. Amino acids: CASSQQGSNQPQHF.

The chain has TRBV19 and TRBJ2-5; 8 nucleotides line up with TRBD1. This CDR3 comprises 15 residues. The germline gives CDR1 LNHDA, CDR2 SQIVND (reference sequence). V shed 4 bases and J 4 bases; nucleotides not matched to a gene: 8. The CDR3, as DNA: TGTGCCAGTAGTACCAACCGGGACAGGTTAGAGACCCAGTACTTC. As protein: CASSTNRDRLETQYF. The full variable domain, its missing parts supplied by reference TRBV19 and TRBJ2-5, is DGGITQSPKYLFRKEGQNVTLSCEQNLNHDAMYWYRQDPGQGLRLIYYSQIVNDFQKGDIAEGYSVSREKKESFPLTVTSAQKNPTAFYLCASSTNRDRLETQYFGPGTRLLVL.

The CDR3 sequence is CASSLGFEGFPYEQYF. The CDR3 DNA reads TGTGCCAGCAGCTTGGGTTTTGAGGGTTTTCCCTACGAGCAGTACTTC. V is TRBV11-1 and J is TRBJ2-7, with D possibly TRBD2 on 5 matching bases. The CDR3 is 16 residues long. Looked up from germline, CDR1 is SGHAT and CDR2 is FQDESV (reference sequence). V was pared by 3 bases and J by 2 bases, with 17 bases between.

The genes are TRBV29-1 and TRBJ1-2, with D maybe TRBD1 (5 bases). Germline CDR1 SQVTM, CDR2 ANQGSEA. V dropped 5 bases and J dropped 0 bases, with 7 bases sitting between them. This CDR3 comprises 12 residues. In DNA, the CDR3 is TGCAGCGTTCAGACAGCTAACTATGGCTACACCTTC. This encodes CSVQTANYGYTF. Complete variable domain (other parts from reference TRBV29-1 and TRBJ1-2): SAVISQKPSRDICQRGTSLTIQCQVDSQVTMMFWYRQQPGQSLTLIATANQGSEATYESGFVIDKFPISRPNLTFSTLTVSNMSPEDSSIYLCSVQTANYGYTFGSGTRLTVV.

Written as DNA, the CDR3 is TGTGCCATCAGAGACAAAGGGGTCACGCAAGCTTTCTTT. Encoded protein: CAIRDKGVTQAFF. This sequence joins TRBV10-3 and TRBJ1-1, with D maybe TRBD1 (5 bases). The CDR3 is made up of 13 amino acids. Trimming stripped 6 bases from V and 9 bases from J, with 17 bases between. Germline loops: CDR1 ENHRY, CDR2 SYGVKD.

The CDR3 loop reads CASSLPGTALYEQYF. CDR3 sequence (DNA): TGTGCCAGCAGTTTACCCGGGACAGCACTCTACGAGCAGTACTTC. The chain carries TRBV27 and TRBJ2-7, with 7 bases matching TRBD1. Trimming removed 2 bases from V and 3 bases from J; junction bases left unmatched: 7. The germline V gene has CDR1 MNHEY and CDR2 SMNVEV (reference sequence). The CDR3 covers 15 residues.

Here the CDR3 reads CSVERKLSYNEQFF. The CDR3 nucleotides are TGCAGCGTTGAACGCAAACTCTCCTACAATGAGCAGTTCTTC. V is TRBV29-1 and J is TRBJ2-1; D remains unclear. CDR1 and CDR2 from the germline V gene are SQVTM and ANQGSEA. The ends were cut back, 2 bases at V and 0 bases at J, with 8 bases in the middle. This CDR3 comprises 14 residues.

The CDR3 here is CASSLVDLAGGVEQFF. The CDR3 nucleotides are TGTGCCAGCAGTTTAGTCGACCTGGCGGGGGGTGTTGAGCAGTTCTTC. V gene TRBV28 combines with J gene TRBJ2-1; 8 nucleotides agree with TRBD2. CDR1 is MDHEN and CDR2 is SYDVKM in the germline V gene. After removal of 2 bases from V and 9 bases from J, the junction contained 12 bases not matched to a gene. The CDR3 is 16 residues long.

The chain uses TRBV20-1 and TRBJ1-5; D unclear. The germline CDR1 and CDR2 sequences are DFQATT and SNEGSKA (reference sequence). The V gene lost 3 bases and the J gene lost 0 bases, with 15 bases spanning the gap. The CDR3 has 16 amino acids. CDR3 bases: TGCAGTGCTAGTGTTTACGGAGAGTATAGCAATCAGCCCCAGCATTTT. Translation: CSASVYGEYSNQPQHF.